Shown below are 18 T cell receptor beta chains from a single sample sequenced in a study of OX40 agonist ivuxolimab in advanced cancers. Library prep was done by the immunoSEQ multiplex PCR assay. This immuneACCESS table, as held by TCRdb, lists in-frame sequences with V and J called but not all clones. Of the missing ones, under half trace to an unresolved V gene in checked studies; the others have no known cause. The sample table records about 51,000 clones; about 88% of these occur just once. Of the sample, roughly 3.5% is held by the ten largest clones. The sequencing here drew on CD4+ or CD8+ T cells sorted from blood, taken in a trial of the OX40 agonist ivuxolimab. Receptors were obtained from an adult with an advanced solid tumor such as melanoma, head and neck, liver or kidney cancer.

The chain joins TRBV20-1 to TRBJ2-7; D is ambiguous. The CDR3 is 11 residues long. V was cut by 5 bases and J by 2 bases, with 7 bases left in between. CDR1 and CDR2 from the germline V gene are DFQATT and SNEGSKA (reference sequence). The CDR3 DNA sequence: TGCAGTGCTTCCCCGACCTACGAGCAGTACTTC. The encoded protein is CSASPTYEQYF.

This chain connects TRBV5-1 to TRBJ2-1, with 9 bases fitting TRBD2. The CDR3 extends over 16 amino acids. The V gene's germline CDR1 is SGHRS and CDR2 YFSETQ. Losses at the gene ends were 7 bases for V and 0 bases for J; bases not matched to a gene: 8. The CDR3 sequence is CASRVSGRISYNEQFF. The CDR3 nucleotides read TGCGCCAGCCGGGTTAGCGGGAGAATCTCCTACAATGAGCAGTTCTTC.

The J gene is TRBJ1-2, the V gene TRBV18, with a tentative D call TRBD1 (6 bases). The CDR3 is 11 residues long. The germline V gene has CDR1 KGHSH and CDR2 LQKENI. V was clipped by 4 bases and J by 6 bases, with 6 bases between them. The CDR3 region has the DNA TGTGCCAGCTCACAGGGGGATGGCTACACCTTC. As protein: CASSQGDGYTF.

The CDR3 spells CASSYDLVGGETQYF. CDR3 DNA sequence: TGTGCCAGCAGTTACGACCTGGTGGGGGGAGAGACCCAGTACTTC. V is TRBV6-5 and J is TRBJ2-5, with D tentatively TRBD2 (6 bases). Germline values: CDR1 MNHEY, CDR2 SVGAGI. Trimming took 2 bases from V and 4 from J, leaving 14 bases between them. This CDR3 has 15 residues.

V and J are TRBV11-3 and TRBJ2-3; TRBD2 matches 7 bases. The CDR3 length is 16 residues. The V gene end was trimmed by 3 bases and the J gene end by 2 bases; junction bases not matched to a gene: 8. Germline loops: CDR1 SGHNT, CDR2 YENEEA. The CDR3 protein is CASSFGLGGVTDTQYF. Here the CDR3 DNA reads TGTGCCAGCAGCTTTGGACTAGGAGGGGTCACAGATACGCAGTATTTT.

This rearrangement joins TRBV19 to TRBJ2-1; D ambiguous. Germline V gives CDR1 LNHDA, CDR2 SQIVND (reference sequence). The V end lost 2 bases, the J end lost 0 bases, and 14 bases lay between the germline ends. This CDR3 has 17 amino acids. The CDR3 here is CASSINRQPSSYNEQFF. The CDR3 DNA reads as TGTGCCAGTAGTATAAATCGTCAGCCAAGCTCCTACAATGAGCAGTTCTTC.

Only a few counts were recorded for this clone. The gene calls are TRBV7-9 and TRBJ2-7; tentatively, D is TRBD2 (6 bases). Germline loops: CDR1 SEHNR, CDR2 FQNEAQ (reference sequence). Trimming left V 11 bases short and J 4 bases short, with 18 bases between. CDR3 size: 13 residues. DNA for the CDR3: TGTGCCGCCGAAGTCGCGGGGCATTACGAGCAGTACTTC. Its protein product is CAAEVAGHYEQYF.

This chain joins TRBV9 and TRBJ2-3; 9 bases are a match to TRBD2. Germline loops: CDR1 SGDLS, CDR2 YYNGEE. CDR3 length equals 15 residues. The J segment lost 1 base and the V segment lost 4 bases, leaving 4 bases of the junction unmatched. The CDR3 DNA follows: TGTGCCAGCAGCATACGGACTAGCGGCACAGATACGCAGTATTTT. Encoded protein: CASSIRTSGTDTQYF.

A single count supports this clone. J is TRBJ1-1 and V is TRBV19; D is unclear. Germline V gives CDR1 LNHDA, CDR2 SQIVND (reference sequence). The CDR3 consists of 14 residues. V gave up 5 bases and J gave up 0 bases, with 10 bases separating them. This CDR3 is CASSAKAVNTEAFF. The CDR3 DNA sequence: TGTGCCAGTAGTGCGAAGGCAGTGAACACTGAAGCTTTCTTT.

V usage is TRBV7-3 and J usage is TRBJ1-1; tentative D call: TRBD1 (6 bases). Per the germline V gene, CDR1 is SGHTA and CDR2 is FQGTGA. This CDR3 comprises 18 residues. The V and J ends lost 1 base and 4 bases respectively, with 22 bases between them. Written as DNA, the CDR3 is TGTGCCAGCAGCTTAATACCGGGGGGAACAGGGTCTGGCACTGAAGCTTTCTTT. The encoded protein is CASSLIPGGTGSGTEAFF.

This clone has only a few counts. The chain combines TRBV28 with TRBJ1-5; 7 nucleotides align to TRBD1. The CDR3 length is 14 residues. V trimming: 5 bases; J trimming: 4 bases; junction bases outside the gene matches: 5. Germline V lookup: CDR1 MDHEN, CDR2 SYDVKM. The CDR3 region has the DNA TGTGCCAGCAGTCCACCGGACAGGAATCAGCCCCAGCATTTT. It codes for CASSPPDRNQPQHF.

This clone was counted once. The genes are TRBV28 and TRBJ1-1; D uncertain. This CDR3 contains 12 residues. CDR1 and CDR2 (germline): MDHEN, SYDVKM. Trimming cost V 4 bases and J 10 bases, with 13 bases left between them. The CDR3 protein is CASSSIALGAFF. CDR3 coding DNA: TGTGCCAGCAGTTCCATTGCCCTGGGAGCTTTCTTT.

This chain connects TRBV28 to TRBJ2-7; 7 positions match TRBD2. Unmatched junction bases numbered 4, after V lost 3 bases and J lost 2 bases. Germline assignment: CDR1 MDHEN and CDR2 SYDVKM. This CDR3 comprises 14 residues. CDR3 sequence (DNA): TGTGCCAGCAGTTTGGCGGGAGTGGCCTACGAGCAGTACTTC. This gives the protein CASSLAGVAYEQYF.

CDR3 protein: CASRTGTDFQPQHF. The DNA for the CDR3 is TGTGCCAGCAGGACCGGGACGGATTTTCAGCCCCAGCATTTT. This rearrangement joins TRBV2 to TRBJ1-5; perhaps TRBD1 as D (5 bases). V was shortened by 6 bases and J by 6 bases, with 15 bases between the two germline ends. The germline gives CDR1 SNHLY, CDR2 FYNNEI. The CDR3 is 14 residues long. Filled out from reference TRBV2 and TRBJ1-5, the complete variable domain reads EPEVTQTPSHQVTQMGQEVILRCVPISNHLYFYWYRQILGQKVEFLVSFYNNEISEKSEIFDDQFSVERPDGSNFTLKIRSTKLEDSAMYFCASRTGTDFQPQHFGDGTRLSIL.

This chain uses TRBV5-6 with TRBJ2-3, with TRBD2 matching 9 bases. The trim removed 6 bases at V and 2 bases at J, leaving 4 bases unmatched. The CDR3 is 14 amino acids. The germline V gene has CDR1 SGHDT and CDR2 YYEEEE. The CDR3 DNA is TGTGCCAGCATAGCTAGCGGGGTCACAGATACGCAGTATTTT. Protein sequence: CASIASGVTDTQYF.

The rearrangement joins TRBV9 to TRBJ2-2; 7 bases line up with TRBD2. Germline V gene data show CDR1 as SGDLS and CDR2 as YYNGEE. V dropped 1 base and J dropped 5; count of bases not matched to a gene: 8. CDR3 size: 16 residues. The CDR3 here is CASSVRAGPKTGELFF. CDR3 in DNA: TGTGCCAGCAGCGTACGAGCGGGACCTAAAACCGGGGAGCTGTTTTTT.

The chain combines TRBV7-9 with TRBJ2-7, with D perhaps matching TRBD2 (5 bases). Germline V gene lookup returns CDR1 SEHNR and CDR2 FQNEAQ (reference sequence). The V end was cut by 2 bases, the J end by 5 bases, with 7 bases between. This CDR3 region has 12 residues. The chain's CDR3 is CASSLSGDEQYF. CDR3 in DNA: TGTGCCAGCAGCTTAAGCGGAGACGAGCAGTACTTC. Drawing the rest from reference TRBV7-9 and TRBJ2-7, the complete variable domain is DTGVSQNPRHKITKRGQNVTFRCDPISEHNRLYWYRQTLGQGPEFLTYFQNEAQLEKSRLLSDRFSAERPKGSFSTLEIQRTEQGDSAMYLCASSLSGDEQYFGPGTRLTVT.

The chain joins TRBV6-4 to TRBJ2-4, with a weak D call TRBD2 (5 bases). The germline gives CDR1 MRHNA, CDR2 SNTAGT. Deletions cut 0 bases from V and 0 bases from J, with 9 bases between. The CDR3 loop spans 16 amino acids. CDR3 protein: CASSDSYGLAKNIQYF. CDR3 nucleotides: TGTGCCAGCAGTGACTCCTATGGACTAGCCAAAAACATTCAGTACTTC.